This paragraph reports one T cell receptor (beta chain). Its antigen is as yet unknown. The same CDR3 arises from other DNA sequences in this sample as well. Produced via immunoSEQ multiplex PCR; TCRdb's table is partial and in-frame only. The table includes about 200,000 clones, approximately 85% detected once. Separate from the approximately 700-subject first cohort was the approximately 120-subject validation cohort, to which the donors belonged. The V end lost 0 bases, the J end lost 1 base, and 7 bases lay between the germline ends. The CDR3 is 14 residues long. Germline V CDR1 and CDR2: LGHNA, YNFKEQ. The data stem from a study of cytomegalovirus exposure and HLA in healthy donors. Study information: The 120 validation repertoires used the same platform as the approximately 670 first-cohort repertoires (as reported by a later analysis). Overall study findings and caveats: The study recorded 164 TCR beta chains that were cytomegalovirus-associated.

The sample comprised PBMCs. The receptor was isolated from a woman aged 18-35 years in good health and CMV-seronegative. This chain connects TRBV4-2 to TRBJ2-7; D call uncertain. The CDR3 loop reads CASSQDWASYEQYF. CDR3 nucleotides: TGTGCCAGCAGCCAAGATTGGGCTTCCTACGAGCAGTACTTC.